The TCR beta chain described here comes from a study of blood T cell repertoires in COVID-19. Study context: Samples representing acute and convalescent COVID-19 were sourced from the United States, Italy and Spain. Sources were T cells, B-cell-depleted T cells, or PBMCs; the material itself was cDNA or gDNA.

Seattle researchers signed up patients amid active infection and tracked them longitudinally. V was shortened by 4 bases and J by 3 bases, with 10 bases between the two germline ends. This CDR3 has 13 amino acids. Germline lookup yields CDR1 SGHRS and CDR2 YFSETQ. Per the authors' pipeline: Reference gene primer amplification gave estimated nucleated cell counts. Sequenced by immunoSEQ multiplex PCR; TCRdb stores in-frame clones only, minus some. V, J and clone size are taken as reported in that table, and D and trimming were inferred from the DNA itself. The sample contains 150,000 to 200,000 clones, around 83% of which appear only once.

The sequence was obtained from a woman in her 70s with COVID-19, enrolled during active disease. The chain employs TRBV5-1 and TRBJ2-5, with D unclear. Sequencing used peripheral blood. In nucleotides, the CDR3 is TGCGCCAGCAGCCTCAATGCGAAAGAGACCCAGTACTTC. This gives the protein CASSLNAKETQYF. Complete variable domain (other parts from reference TRBV5-1 and TRBJ2-5): KAGVTQTPRYLIKTRGQQVTLSCSPISGHRSVSWYQQTPGQGLQFLFEYFSETQRNKGNFPGRFSGRQFSNSRSEMNVSTLELGDSALYLCASSLNAKETQYFGPGTRLLVL.